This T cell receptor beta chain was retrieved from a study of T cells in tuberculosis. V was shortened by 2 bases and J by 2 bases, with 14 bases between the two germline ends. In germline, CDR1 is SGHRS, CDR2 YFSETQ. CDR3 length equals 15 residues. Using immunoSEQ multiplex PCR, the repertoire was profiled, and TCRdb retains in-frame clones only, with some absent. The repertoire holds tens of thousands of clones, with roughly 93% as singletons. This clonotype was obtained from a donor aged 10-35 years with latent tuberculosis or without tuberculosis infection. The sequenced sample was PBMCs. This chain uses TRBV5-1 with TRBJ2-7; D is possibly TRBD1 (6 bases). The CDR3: CASSFKGGWAYEQYF. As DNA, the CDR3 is TGCGCCAGCAGCTTCAAAGGGGGTTGGGCCTACGAGCAGTACTTC.